This is a list of T cell receptor beta chains from one sample in a study of T cells in Graves' hyperthyroidism and ophthalmopathy. One entry per CDR3 protein results from TCRdb running MiXCR on the multiplex PCR reads. The sample has roughly 700,000 distinct CDR3 sequences; 15% to 20% are singletons. Material: blood. These receptors were taken from a middle-aged man with Graves' hyperthyroidism. Each CDR3 is given with its conserved first and last residue. A D gene is named only where the DNA matches it firmly. Size values are once, few and many counts, or a class for expanded clones, and some rows have none.

J gene: TRBJ2-1
V gene: TRBV6-1
clone size: .
D gene: TRBD1
CDR3 protein: CATLPGGNEQFF
CDR3 DNA: TGTGCCACCCTCCCAGGGGGCAATGAGCAGTTCTTC

J gene: TRBJ2-2
V gene: TRBV28
clone size: many
D gene: .
CDR3 protein: CASTLGPLWTGELFF
CDR3 DNA: TGTGCCAGCACCTTAGGACCGCTCTGGACCGGGGAGCTGTTTTTT

J gene: TRBJ2-7
V gene: TRBV2
clone size: once
D gene: TRBD2
CDR3 protein: CAISVGAGEVEQYF
CDR3 DNA: TGTGCCATCAGTGTGGGAGCGGGAGAGGTCGAGCAGTACTTC

J gene: TRBJ2-3
V gene: TRBV7-2
clone size: .
D gene: TRBD2
CDR3 protein: CASSRTSVITDTQYF
CDR3 DNA: TGTGCCAGCAGCCGGACTAGCGTTATCACAGATACGCAGTATTTT

J gene: TRBJ2-7
V gene: TRBV20-1
clone size: .
D gene: TRBD1
CDR3 protein: CSARGPDRGGIEQYF
CDR3 DNA: TGCAGTGCTAGAGGTCCGGACAGGGGGGGTATCGAGCAGTACTTC

J gene: TRBJ2-5
V gene: TRBV28
clone size: .
D gene: .
CDR3 protein: CASSAFEETQYF
CDR3 DNA: TGTGCCAGCAGTGCTTTCGAAGAGACCCAGTACTTC

J gene: TRBJ2-3
V gene: TRBV7-2
clone size: many
D gene: .
CDR3 protein: CASSPREIADTQYF
CDR3 DNA: TGTGCCAGCAGCCCTCGGGAGATCGCAGATACGCAGTATTTT

J gene: TRBJ2-5
V gene: TRBV2
clone size: .
D gene: .
CDR3 protein: CASSPMGYQETQYF
CDR3 DNA: TGTGCCAGCAGCCCGATGGGCTACCAAGAGACCCAGTACTTC

J gene: TRBJ2-7
V gene: TRBV5-1
clone size: .
D gene: TRBD2
CDR3 protein: CASSLGTSGRSSYEQYF
CDR3 DNA: TGCGCCAGCAGCTTGGGGACTAGCGGGAGGTCTTCCTACGAGCAGTACTTC

J gene: TRBJ1-1
V gene: TRBV28
clone size: few
D gene: .
CDR3 protein: CASSFNEAFF
CDR3 DNA: TGTGCCAGCAGTTTTAATGAAGCTTTCTTT

J gene: TRBJ1-5
V gene: TRBV28
clone size: many
D gene: TRBD1
CDR3 protein: CASSRTGVLSSNQPQHF
CDR3 DNA: TGTGCCAGCAGTCGAACAGGGGTTTTGTCTAGCAATCAGCCCCAGCATTTT

J gene: TRBJ1-2
V gene: TRBV29-1
clone size: .
D gene: .
CDR3 protein: CSVHGMSYGYTF
CDR3 DNA: TGCAGCGTTCATGGCATGTCCTATGGCTACACCTTC

J gene: TRBJ1-4
V gene: TRBV28
clone size: many
D gene: .
CDR3 protein: CASSSRVDGEKLFF
CDR3 DNA: TGTGCCAGCAGTTCTCGGGTCGATGGTGAAAAACTGTTTTTT

J gene: TRBJ2-1
V gene: TRBV5-1
clone size: .
D gene: TRBD2
CDR3 protein: CASSFGTNTYNEQFF
CDR3 DNA: TGCGCCAGCAGCTTCGGGACTAATACCTACAATGAGCAGTTCTTC

J gene: TRBJ2-1
V gene: TRBV7-9
clone size: .
D gene: TRBD2
CDR3 protein: CASSSTPRLAVGNEQFF
CDR3 DNA: TGTGCCAGCAGCTCCACTCCCCGACTAGCGGTTGGGAATGAGCAGTTCTTC

J gene: TRBJ2-7
V gene: TRBV28
clone size: .
D gene: .
CDR3 protein: CASSSYLRETVPEEQYF
CDR3 DNA: TGTGCCAGCAGTTCATACCTCCGGGAGACGGTGCCTGAGGAGCAGTACTTC

J gene: TRBJ1-3
V gene: TRBV30
clone size: .
D gene: .
CDR3 protein: CAWSVSTSGNTIYF
CDR3 DNA: TGTGCCTGGAGTGTAAGCACCTCTGGAAACACCATATATTTT

J gene: TRBJ2-3
V gene: TRBV4-1
clone size: few
D gene: TRBD1
CDR3 protein: CASAAQGVGDTQYF
CDR3 DNA: TGCGCCAGCGCGGCGCAGGGGGTTGGAGATACGCAGTATTTT